The 8 T cell receptor beta chains presented below share a single source sample, sequenced in a study of blood T cell repertoires in COVID-19. Clones were read by immunoSEQ multiplex PCR, and TCRdb kept only the in-frame ones, dropping some. There are roughly 300,000 clones in the sample; roughly 82% occur only once, and about 1.6% lies in the top ten. Sample: peripheral blood. Every receptor here comes from a woman in her 50s with acute or convalescent COVID-19.

The genes are TRBV5-1 and TRBJ2-7; TRBD1 matches 8 bases. Germline CDR1 and CDR2: SGHRS and YFSETQ. The CDR3 has 13 residues. Trimming removed 2 bases from V and 6 bases from J; junction bases left unmatched: 4. CDR3 DNA sequence: TGCGCCAGCAGCTTTCAGGGGGCCCGCGAGCAGTACTTC. This translates into CASSFQGAREQYF.

The chain joins TRBV6-1 to TRBJ2-7; 8 bases match TRBD2. J lost 11 bases, V lost 3 bases, and 9 bases had no gene match. Germline CDR1 is MNHNS and CDR2 is SASEGT. This CDR3 has 13 residues. CDR3 region: CASSEEITGLEYF. The CDR3 region has the DNA TGTGCCAGCAGTGAGGAGATAACGGGACTAGAGTACTTC.

This chain connects TRBV28 to TRBJ2-5, with 7 bases lining up with TRBD1. CDR3 length: 13 residues. Germline V lookup: CDR1 MDHEN, CDR2 SYDVKM. V was pared by 8 bases and J by 4 bases, with 7 bases of the junction left unmatched. CDR3 sequence (DNA): TGTGCCAGCGCGGAACAGGGGAGAGAGACCCAGTACTTC. Protein product: CASAEQGRETQYF. The full variable domain, completed using reference TRBV28 and TRBJ2-5, is DVKVTQSSRYLVKRTGEKVFLECVQDMDHENMFWYRQDPGLGLRLIYFSYDVKMKEKGDIPEGYSVSREKKERFSLILESASTNQTSMYLCASAEQGRETQYFGPGTRLLVL.

The chain carries TRBV18 and TRBJ1-1, with TRBD1 matching over 11 bases. V shed 6 bases and J 2 bases; nucleotides not matched to a gene: 5. Per germline, CDR1 KGHSH and CDR2 LQKENI. The CDR3 loop spans 15 amino acids. CDR3 in DNA: TGTGCCAGCTCGCTCAGGACAGGGGGCAACACTGAAGCTTTCTTT. As protein: CASSLRTGGNTEAFF. Full variable domain (outside the CDR3, taken from reference TRBV18 and TRBJ1-1): NAGVMQNPRHLVRRRGQEARLRCSPMKGHSHVYWYRQLPEEGLKFMVYLQKENIIDESGMPKERFSAEFPKEGPSILRIQQVVRGDSAAYFCASSLRTGGNTEAFFGQGTRLTVV.

The V and J genes are TRBV7-2 and TRBJ2-3; D is perhaps TRBD2 (5 bases). Germline CDR1 and CDR2: SGHTA and FQGNSA. Trimming took off 4 bases at V and 4 bases at J, with 9 bases between the two ends. The CDR3 spans 13 residues. CDR3 region: CASSSTTADTQYF. CDR3 in DNA: TGTGCCAGCAGCTCGACTACTGCAGATACGCAGTATTTT.

This chain connects TRBV2 to TRBJ1-3, with D maybe TRBD1 (6 bases). Germline CDR1 reads SNHLY; CDR2 reads FYNNEI. The germline V and J ends were trimmed by 6 bases and 0 bases, with 12 bases remaining between them. This CDR3 spans 15 amino acids. The DNA of the CDR3 is TGTGCCAGCAGGCGAGACAGGCTCTCTGGAAACACCATATATTTT. Residues: CASRRDRLSGNTIYF.

V and J are TRBV11-2 and TRBJ2-7, with D possibly matching TRBD1 (6 bases). CDR3 size: 17 residues. Germline loops: CDR1 SGHAT, CDR2 FQNNGV. Trimming removed 7 bases at V and 5 bases at J, with 27 bases between. The CDR3 coding sequence is TGTGCCAGCACTCCGATGAGGGGGACCTTCCCCAGGGACGAGCAGTACTTC. It encodes CASTPMRGTFPRDEQYF. Together with reference TRBV11-2 and TRBJ2-7, the CDR3 gives the full variable domain: EAGVAQSPRYKIIEKRQSVAFWCNPISGHATLYWYQQILGQGPKLLIQFQNNGVVDDSQLPKDRFSAERLKGVDSTLKIQPAKLEDSAVYLCASTPMRGTFPRDEQYFGPGTRLTVT.

This chain links TRBV9 with TRBJ2-1; D not certain. This CDR3 comprises 14 residues. Germline loops: CDR1 SGDLS, CDR2 YYNGEE. Trimming took 0 bases from V and 10 from J, leaving 14 bases between them. CDR3 in amino acids: CASSVAHQRLEQFF. CDR3 coding DNA: TGTGCCAGCAGCGTAGCTCATCAGCGCCTCGAGCAGTTCTTC.